Shown below are 15 T cell receptor beta chains from a single sample sequenced in a study of T cell repertoires in cytomegalovirus infection (dated by TCRdb to the late 2010s). The sequencer listed for this sample is Illumina HiSeq 1500. TCRdb reprocessing: public reads trimmed at Q25 with fastp, clones called with MiXCR, in-frame beta chains kept. Under each unique CDR3 protein, matching rows form one entry showing the most common genes and DNA. The sample profile shows hundreds of thousands of distinct CDR3 sequences; roughly 31% of them were found once. Clones ranked in the top ten supply over 12% of the sample. Interpreted using the paper, the treatment or condition label stands for: in vitro stimulation with specific CMV peptide epitopes to enrich CMV-specific T cells. Antigens of these TCRs are unknown. The source material was cultured CD8+ T cells from PBMCs, sampled from culture after CMV antigen stimulation. These receptors all stem from a human donor in good health (CMV status not recorded). Some clones in this sample may be carry-over from other donors' samples.

The chain employs TRBV29-1 and TRBJ2-1, with D unresolved. CDR1 SQVTM and CDR2 ANQGSEA come from the germline V gene. Trimming took 6 bases from V and 6 from J, leaving 18 bases between them. CDR3 length equals 14 residues. Here the CDR3 reads CSVPGVQGPNEQFF. The DNA of the CDR3 is TGCAGCGTCCCAGGCGTCCAAGGCCCCAATGAGCAGTTCTTC.

The genes are TRBV27 and TRBJ1-2, with D uncertain. The CDR3 has 13 residues. Looked up from germline, CDR1 is MNHEY and CDR2 is SMNVEV (reference sequence). V was trimmed by 5 bases and J by 8 bases, leaving 15 bases between them. The CDR3 coding sequence is TGTGCCAGCAGTGTCTCACAGCTACACGGCTACACCTTC. It translates to CASSVSQLHGYTF.

This CDR3 reads CASSLGSWGANEKLFF. CDR3 nucleotide sequence: TGTGCCAGCAGTTTAGGGTCCTGGGGGGCTAATGAAAAACTGTTTTTT. The rearrangement links TRBV12-3 or TRBV12-4 to TRBJ1-4, with D tentatively TRBD1 (5 bases). The CDR3 contains 16 residues. Trimming stripped 1 base from V and 3 bases from J, with 12 bases between.

This clonotype was seen repeatedly, ten times or more. CDR3 residues: CASSSRDRGNTEAFF. CDR3 sequence (DNA): TGTGCCAGCAGTTCCCGGGACAGGGGGAACACTGAAGCTTTCTTT. The V call is TRBV27, the J call TRBJ1-1; 10 bases line up with TRBD1. V was pared by 4 bases and J by 1 base, with 3 bases of the junction left unmatched. The CDR3 runs to 15 residues. Per the germline V gene, CDR1 is MNHEY and CDR2 is SMNVEV (reference sequence).

As regards this clonotype: The junction and the germline gene differ at one end; a read error may be behind it. The chain has TRBV4-1 and TRBJ2-1, with 12 bases fitting TRBD2. This CDR3 is 16 amino acids long. CDR1 is MGHRA, CDR2 YSYEKL, per germline. CDR3 in amino acids: CASSHTSGGSYNEQFF. The DNA for the CDR3 is TGTGCCAGCAGCCATACTAGCGGGGGGTCCTACAATGAGCAGTTCTTC.

This chain uses TRBV7-6 with TRBJ2-7; 8 bases are a match to TRBD2. The CDR3 totals 17 residues. The V gene end was trimmed by 0 bases and the J gene end by 3 bases; junction bases not matched to a gene: 10. CDR1 is SGHVS and CDR2 is FNYEAQ in the germline V gene. CDR3 sequence reads: CASSLAGGGGLGYEQYV. The CDR3 DNA reads as TGTGCCAGCAGCTTAGCAGGAGGCGGGGGGCTCGGCTACGAGCAGTACGTC.

This clonotype was seen many times. V and J are TRBV7-9 and TRBJ1-5; TRBD1 aligns across 10 bases. Germline CDR1 SEHNR, CDR2 FQNEAQ (reference sequence). Trimming took 4 bases from V and 2 from J; bases not matched to a gene: 5. This CDR3 spans 16 amino acids. DNA of the CDR3: TGTGCCAGCAGCTCGCGGGACAGGGGTGGCAATCAGCCCCAGCATTTT. Translated: CASSSRDRGGNQPQHF.

Only a few counts were recorded for this clonotype. V is TRBV5-5 and J is TRBJ1-5; D is perhaps TRBD1 (5 bases). In germline, CDR1 is SGHKS, CDR2 YYEKEE (reference sequence). The CDR3 has 14 amino acids. V was cut by 0 bases and J by 5 bases, with 9 bases left in between. CDR3 region: CASSLEWGDQPQHF. Written as DNA, the CDR3 is TGTGCCAGCAGCTTGGAATGGGGCGATCAGCCCCAGCATTTT.

The chain uses TRBV15 and TRBJ1-1; D is possibly TRBD1 (6 bases). The V end was cut by 3 bases, the J end by 6 bases, with 14 bases between. The CDR3 totals 14 residues. CDR1 is LNHNV and CDR2 is YYDKDF in the germline V gene (reference sequence). CDR3 sequence reads: CATSSLTGRPEAFF. CDR3 DNA sequence: TGTGCCACCAGCAGCCTGACAGGACGCCCTGAAGCTTTCTTT. The full variable domain, completed using reference TRBV15 and TRBJ1-1, is DAMVIQNPRYQVTQFGKPVTLSCSQTLNHNVMYWYQQKSSQAPKLLFHYYDKDFNNEADTPDNFQSRRPNTSFCFLDIRSPGLGDTAMYLCATSSLTGRPEAFFGQGTRLTVV.

The chain employs TRBV19 and TRBJ1-1, with D uncertain. V shed 7 bases and J shed 3 bases, with 12 bases lying between them. CDR1 LNHDA and CDR2 SQIVND come from the germline V gene (reference sequence). This CDR3 has 13 amino acids. The CDR3 DNA sequence: TGTGCCAGTACCTTCCATGGGGACACTGAAGCTTTCTTT. The encoded protein is CASTFHGDTEAFF.

The chain's CDR3 is CASGFQPSLDYGYTF. The CDR3 DNA is TGTGCTAGTGGTTTTCAGCCAAGTCTCGACTATGGCTACACCTTC. V and J are TRBV12-5 and TRBJ1-2; no definite D call. V was pared by 3 bases and J by 3 bases, with 14 bases between. Germline loops: CDR1 LGHNT, CDR2 FRNRAP. The CDR3 covers 15 residues. The whole variable domain, remainder taken from reference TRBV12-5 and TRBJ1-2, is DARVTQTPRHKVTEMGQEVTMRCQPILGHNTVFWYRQTMMQGLELLAYFRNRAPLDDSGMPKDRFSAEMPDATLATLKIQPSEPRDSAVYFCASGFQPSLDYGYTFGSGTRLTVV.

The chain uses TRBV5-5 and TRBJ2-1; 8 bases align to TRBD1. The V segment lost 0 bases and the J segment 8 bases; nucleotides outside the gene matches: 7. The CDR3 totals 15 residues. Germline assignment: CDR1 SGHKS and CDR2 YYEKEE (reference sequence). Here the CDR3 DNA reads TGTGCCAGCAGCTTGGGGATCAGGGGGCTGTATGAGCAGTTCTTC. Translated, it gives CASSLGIRGLYEQFF.

This chain uses TRBV7-6 with TRBJ2-5; D is unclear. The germline V gene encodes CDR1 SGHVS and CDR2 FNYEAQ. With 3 bases removed from V and 2 bases from J, the gap between germline ends came to 13 bases. This CDR3 spans 15 amino acids. CDR3 sequence: CASSFRPPGQETQYF. DNA for the CDR3: TGTGCCAGCAGCTTTAGGCCCCCAGGACAAGAGACCCAGTACTTC.

The rearrangement joins TRBV6-5 to TRBJ2-3; TRBD2 aligns across 8 bases. Per germline, CDR1 MNHEY and CDR2 SVGAGI. The J segment lost 2 bases and the V segment lost 6 bases, leaving 4 bases of the junction unmatched. CDR3 length: 14 residues. For the CDR3, the DNA is TGTGCCAGCAGGCGCGGGGGGACCACAGATACGCAGTATTTT. Translating gives CASRRGGTTDTQYF.

V and J are TRBV4-3 and TRBJ2-1; TRBD2 might be the D (6 bases). The ends were cut back, 0 bases at V and 1 base at J, with 7 bases in the middle. This CDR3 comprises 15 residues. CDR1 and CDR2 from the germline V gene are LGHNA and YSLEER. The CDR3, as DNA: TGCGCCAGCAGCCAAGAGGGGACTTCCTACAATGAGCAGTTCTTC. Amino acids: CASSQEGTSYNEQFF.